The clone carrying this T cell receptor (beta chain) was found once. Its antigen is unidentified. In germline, CDR1 is SGHNT, CDR2 YYREEE (reference sequence). The CDR3 extends over 16 amino acids. V lost 0 bases, J lost 2 bases, and 3 bases stayed unmatched. The data originate from a study of cytomegalovirus exposure and HLA in healthy donors. The study, taken as a whole, reports: Analyses of presence/absence relied on an assumption of roughly uniform sequencing depth across donors. Rare TCR sequences dominated, though some public TCRs recurred in many donors. Earlier findings revealed that most TCR beta V segments proved productive either about 87% or about 30% of the time.

The PCR contained 60 Vbeta and 13 Jbeta primers. The repertoire was sequenced with immunoSEQ multiplex PCR; TCRdb's copy has only in-frame clones and lacks some. The table lists 180,000 or so clones, roughly 88% of them singletons. The sequenced sample was PBMCs. The chain employs TRBV5-4 and TRBJ2-3; TRBD2 aligns across 10 bases. This receptor was taken from a young man in good health and CMV-seropositive. The CDR3: CASSLASGGYTDTQYF. The CDR3 DNA sequence: TGTGCCAGCAGCTTGGCTAGCGGGGGCTACACAGATACGCAGTATTTT.